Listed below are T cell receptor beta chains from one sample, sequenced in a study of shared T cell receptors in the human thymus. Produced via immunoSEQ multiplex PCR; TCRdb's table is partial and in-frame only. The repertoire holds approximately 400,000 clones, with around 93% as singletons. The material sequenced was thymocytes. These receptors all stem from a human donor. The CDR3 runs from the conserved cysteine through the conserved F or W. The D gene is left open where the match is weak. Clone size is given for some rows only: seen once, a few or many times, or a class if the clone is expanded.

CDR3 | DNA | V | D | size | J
CAWARREGLDEQFF | TGTGCCTGGGCCCGGCGGGAGGGCCTCGATGAGCAGTTCTTC | TRBV30 | TRBD2 | - | TRBJ2-1
CASSTRAGRYGYTF | TGTGCCAGCAGCACCAGGGCCGGGAGGTATGGCTACACCTTC | TRBV11-2 | - | - | TRBJ1-2
CASSILAGGLDTQYF | TGTGCCAGTAGTATACTAGCGGGAGGTCTTGATACGCAGTATTTT | TRBV19 | TRBD2 | - | TRBJ2-3
CASSPHRGANTEAFF | TGTGCCAGCAGTCCTCACAGGGGGGCGAACACTGAAGCTTTCTTT | TRBV27 | TRBD1 | - | TRBJ1-1
CAISGGDRAGNTEAFF | TGTGCCATCAGTGGCGGCGACAGGGCGGGGAACACTGAAGCTTTCTTT | TRBV10-3 | TRBD1 | - | TRBJ1-1
CASSVGSLTRGDTGELFF | TGTGCCAGCAGCGTAGGATCGCTAACCCGGGGGGACACCGGGGAGCTGTTTTTT | TRBV9 | TRBD2 | - | TRBJ2-2
CATSSLDRGGTEAFF | TGTGCCACCAGCAGCCTTGACAGGGGGGGCACTGAAGCTTTCTTT | TRBV15 | TRBD1 | - | TRBJ1-1
CASSFTGGRYEQYF | TGTGCCAGCAGTTTCACGGGAGGGCGCTACGAGCAGTACTTC | TRBV14 | TRBD2 | - | TRBJ2-7
CASSLVGSGRTNYEQYF | TGTGCCAGCAGCTTAGTTGGTAGCGGGAGAACAAACTACGAGCAGTACTTC | TRBV7-9 | TRBD2 | - | TRBJ2-7
CASSPTDRGRIEYGYTF | TGTGCCAGCAGCCCGACGGACAGGGGGCGCATCGAATATGGCTACACCTTC | TRBV7-3 | TRBD1 | once | TRBJ1-2
CASSDLPNLAGGPNEQFF | TGTGCCAGCAGTGACCTTCCAAATCTAGCGGGAGGCCCTAATGAGCAGTTCTTC | TRBV6-4 | TRBD2 | once | TRBJ2-1
CASSPGLAFGYTF | TGCGCCAGCAGTCCCGGGCTCGCGTTTGGCTACACCTTC | TRBV10-2 | - | - | TRBJ1-2
CAISESLAGGNNEQFF | TGTGCCATCAGTGAGTCACTAGCGGGAGGTAACAATGAGCAGTTCTTC | TRBV10-3 | TRBD2 | - | TRBJ2-1
CASSLDGQNTYEQYF | TGCGCCAGCAGCTTGGACGGACAGAATACCTACGAGCAGTACTTC | TRBV5-1 | - | - | TRBJ2-7